The 18 T cell receptor beta chains below all came from one sample that was sequenced in a study of blood T cell repertoires in COVID-19. The repertoire was sequenced with immunoSEQ multiplex PCR; TCRdb's copy has only in-frame clones and lacks some. The table records tens of thousands of clones, 65% to 80% of them present only once. The sample comprised peripheral blood. The receptors shown here come from a woman aged 50 to 60 with acute or convalescent COVID-19.

The count of this clone is one. The gene calls are TRBV20-1 and TRBJ2-1, with D perhaps matching TRBD1 or TRBD2 (6 bases each). CDR1 and CDR2 (germline): DFQATT, SNEGSKA (reference sequence). The CDR3 totals 14 residues. Trimming cost V 3 bases and J 5 bases, with 14 bases left between them. The CDR3 protein is CSASEGGFDNEQFF. The CDR3 coding sequence is TGCAGTGCTAGTGAGGGGGGTTTCGACAATGAGCAGTTCTTC.

The chain is built from TRBV5-1 and TRBJ2-7; 13 bases are shared with TRBD2. V lost 0 bases and J lost 4; bases outside the gene matches: 1. CDR1 and CDR2 from the germline V gene are SGHRS and YFSETQ. The length of the CDR3 is 15 residues. DNA for the CDR3: TGCGCCAGCAGCTTGGAACTAGCGGGGGGGTACGAGCAGTACTTC. Translation: CASSLELAGGYEQYF. Supplemented by reference TRBV5-1 and TRBJ2-7, the full variable domain reads KAGVTQTPRYLIKTRGQQVTLSCSPISGHRSVSWYQQTPGQGLQFLFEYFSETQRNKGNFPGRFSGRQFSNSRSEMNVSTLELGDSALYLCASSLELAGGYEQYFGPGTRLTVT.

V usage is TRBV7-2 and J usage is TRBJ2-5, with 8 bases lining up with TRBD2. The V gene's germline CDR1 is SGHTA and CDR2 FQGNSA. V was pared by 2 bases and J by 4 bases, with 6 bases of the junction left unmatched. This CDR3 spans 15 amino acids. This CDR3 reads CASSLLGLAGETQYF. In DNA form, the CDR3 reads TGTGCCAGCAGCTTACTCGGACTAGCTGGAGAGACCCAGTACTTC.

The J gene is TRBJ1-5, the V gene TRBV5-6; TRBD1 aligns across 7 bases. From germline, CDR1 is SGHDT and CDR2 YYEEEE. V lost 3 bases and J lost 2; bases outside the gene matches: 2. CDR3 size: 14 residues. CDR3 loop: CASSWTGGNQPQHF. As DNA, the CDR3 is TGTGCCAGCAGCTGGACAGGCGGCAATCAGCCCCAGCATTTT.

The chain joins TRBV7-2 to TRBJ1-1; 7 bases line up with TRBD1. The CDR3 has 14 residues. V trimming: 6 bases; J trimming: 14 bases; junction bases outside the gene matches: 18. Germline V CDR1 and CDR2: SGHTA, FQGNSA. This chain's CDR3 is CASRGMRQGPRSFF. CDR3 DNA sequence: TGTGCCAGCAGGGGGATGCGACAGGGCCCGCGGAGCTTCTTT.

The gene calls are TRBV10-2 and TRBJ2-7; 8 bases map to TRBD1. The CDR3 consists of 15 residues. The junction had 10 bases not matched to a gene; V was cut back by 6 bases and J by 3 bases. Germline V lookup: CDR1 WSHSY, CDR2 SAAADI. Here the CDR3 reads CASRDTGRGLYEQYF. The CDR3 DNA reads as TGCGCCAGCAGGGACACGGGCAGGGGGCTCTACGAGCAGTACTTC.

This chain uses TRBV19 with TRBJ1-1, with a weak D call TRBD1 (5 bases). Germline CDR1 reads LNHDA; CDR2 reads SQIVND (reference sequence). The germline V and J ends were trimmed by 5 bases and 4 bases, with 14 bases remaining between them. This CDR3 has 14 residues. CDR3 nucleotides: TGTGCCAGTAGTCGGGAGAGGGGCGGCACTGAAGCTTTCTTT. Translated, it gives CASSRERGGTEAFF. The whole variable domain, remainder taken from reference TRBV19 and TRBJ1-1, is DGGITQSPKYLFRKEGQNVTLSCEQNLNHDAMYWYRQDPGQGLRLIYYSQIVNDFQKGDIAEGYSVSREKKESFPLTVTSAQKNPTAFYLCASSRERGGTEAFFGQGTRLTVV.

The rearrangement uses TRBV4-1 and TRBJ1-1; 8 nucleotides line up with TRBD1. The CDR3 runs 15 residues. CDR1 and CDR2 (germline): MGHRA, YSYEKL. Germline trimming cut 0 bases from V and 3 bases from J; bases unmatched to any gene: 3. The CDR3 is CASSQETGGYTEAFF. As DNA, the CDR3 is TGCGCCAGCAGCCAAGAAACAGGGGGGTACACTGAAGCTTTCTTT.

This clone is classed as medium-sized. The chain joins TRBV2 to TRBJ1-6, with D unclear. V gave up 6 bases and J gave up 5 bases, with 17 bases separating them. CDR3 length: 16 amino acids. Germline V lookup: CDR1 SNHLY, CDR2 FYNNEI. The CDR3 DNA is TGTGCCAGCAGCCCCAGGAGGTTCAAGAATAATTCACCCCTCCACTTT. Protein sequence: CASSPRRFKNNSPLHF.

J is TRBJ2-1 and V is TRBV30, with D tentatively TRBD2 (5 bases). Germline CDR1 and CDR2: GTSNPN and SVGIG (reference sequence). The germline V and J ends were trimmed by 1 base and 5 bases, with 12 bases remaining between them. This CDR3 is 14 amino acids long. The CDR3 here is CAWSASTVNNEQFF. As DNA, the CDR3 is TGTGCCTGGAGTGCTAGCACGGTTAACAATGAGCAGTTCTTC.

This clone was found a few times. The chain is built from TRBV19 and TRBJ2-6; 7 bases fit TRBD1. V lost 7 bases to trimming and J lost 12 bases; unmatched junction nucleotides: 12. Germline V gene lookup returns CDR1 LNHDA and CDR2 SQIVND (reference sequence). The CDR3 runs 14 residues. The CDR3 DNA follows: TGTGCCAGTACCCGACAGGGACCCTCCAGCGTCCTGACTTTC. Its translation: CASTRQGPSSVLTF.

The chain recombines TRBV27 with TRBJ2-1; D possibly corresponds to TRBD2 (5 bases). The V end lost 3 bases, the J end lost 5 bases, and 11 bases lay between the germline ends. The CDR3 is made up of 14 amino acids. Germline V gene lookup returns CDR1 MNHEY and CDR2 SMNVEV (reference sequence). The CDR3 loop reads CASSLRGLHNEQFF. CDR3 nucleotide sequence: TGTGCCAGCAGTTTGCGCGGACTTCACAATGAGCAGTTCTTC.

The chain links TRBV5-1 to TRBJ2-2; TRBD2 aligns across 11 bases. CDR3 length: 19 amino acids. J gave up 0 bases and V 2 bases, and 9 bases lay outside the gene matches. Germline V gene sequence: CDR1 SGHRS, CDR2 YFSETQ. The CDR3 DNA reads as TGCGCCAGCAGCTTACTAGCGGGGGCCCCTATGTCGAACACCGGGGAGCTGTTTTTT. Residues: CASSLLAGAPMSNTGELFF.

The table lists this clone with a count of one. The chain couples TRBV6-6 to TRBJ2-5, with TRBD1 as a possible D gene (5 bases). The CDR3 spans 14 residues. V was shortened by 2 bases and J by 4 bases, with 11 bases between the two germline ends. Per the germline V gene, CDR1 is MNHNY and CDR2 is SVGAGI (reference sequence). The CDR3 is CASSYGQGGETQYF. The DNA of the CDR3 is TGTGCCAGCAGTTACGGGCAGGGCGGAGAGACCCAGTACTTC.

The chain has TRBV12-3 or TRBV12-4 and TRBJ2-2, with 7 bases matching TRBD2. The CDR3 totals 11 residues. V lost 3 bases and J lost 12; bases outside the gene matches: 1. Written as DNA, the CDR3 is TGTGCCAGCAGTTTGGGGGGGAAGCTGTTTTTT. Its translation: CASSLGGKLFF.

The chain combines TRBV6-5 with TRBJ2-7, with unresolved D. Germline V lookup: CDR1 MNHEY, CDR2 SVGAGI. V lost 5 bases, J lost 6 bases, and 14 bases lay in between. The CDR3 extends over 13 amino acids. The CDR3 here is CASSPLTSSEQYF. DNA of the CDR3: TGTGCCAGCAGTCCACTAACCTCGAGCGAGCAGTACTTC.

CDR3 region: CATETGIAKNIQYF. The CDR3 DNA sequence: TGTGCCACCGAGACAGGGATTGCCAAAAACATTCAGTACTTC. J is TRBJ2-4 and V is TRBV28, with 7 bases aligning to TRBD1. Germline CDR1 and CDR2: MDHEN and SYDVKM. This CDR3 contains 14 residues. V shed 10 bases and J 1 base; nucleotides not matched to a gene: 7.

This chain links TRBV11-2 with TRBJ2-2, with D perhaps TRBD1 (6 bases). The CDR3 has 14 amino acids. The ends were cut back, 4 bases at V and 8 bases at J, with 14 bases in the middle. Per germline, CDR1 SGHAT and CDR2 FQNNGV. The CDR3 region is CASSWYREFGELFF. The CDR3 DNA reads TGTGCCAGCAGCTGGTACAGGGAGTTTGGGGAGCTGTTTTTT.